Shown below are 6 T cell receptor beta chains from a single sample sequenced in a study of blood T cell repertoires in COVID-19. TCRdb's copy holds only in-frame clones and misses some; the assay was immunoSEQ multiplex PCR. Among under 95,000 clones, approximately 82% were seen once, and the ten largest hold 1.2%. Sequences were obtained from peripheral blood. The receptors originated from a woman aged 80 or over with acute or convalescent COVID-19.

The V call is TRBV23-1, the J call TRBJ1-6; D is unresolved. TRBV23-1 is designated an ORF whose function remains uncertain. Trimming removed 2 bases from V and 0 bases from J, with 8 bases in between. There are 16 residues in the CDR3. This chain's CDR3 is CASSQTGSSYNSPLHF. The CDR3 bases are TGCGCCAGCAGTCAAACGGGGAGCTCCTATAATTCACCCCTCCACTTT.

The chain employs TRBV5-1 and TRBJ2-1; 14 bases align to TRBD2. The V gene's germline CDR1 is SGHRS and CDR2 YFSETQ. The CDR3 is 15 amino acids. J was trimmed by 9 bases and V by 3 bases; bases with no gene match: 5. As DNA, the CDR3 is TGCGCCAGCAGCTCGACTAGCGGGGGGGCCTCTGAGCAGTTCTTC. Amino acid sequence: CASSSTSGGASEQFF. The full variable domain, completed using reference TRBV5-1 and TRBJ2-1, is KAGVTQTPRYLIKTRGQQVTLSCSPISGHRSVSWYQQTPGQGLQFLFEYFSETQRNKGNFPGRFSGRQFSNSRSEMNVSTLELGDSALYLCASSSTSGGASEQFFGPGTRLTVL.

This clone turned up a few times. The rearrangement links TRBV27 to TRBJ2-2; possible D gene TRBD1, 6 bases. Germline assignment: CDR1 MNHEY and CDR2 SMNVEV (reference sequence). The V end lost 0 bases, the J end lost 3 bases, and 11 bases lay between the germline ends. This CDR3 contains 16 residues. The CDR3 reads CASSLSGQLDTGELFF. The CDR3 DNA is TGTGCCAGCAGTTTATCAGGACAGCTGGACACCGGGGAGCTGTTTTTT.

The rearrangement links TRBV5-1 to TRBJ2-5, with D unclear. The length of the CDR3 is 13 residues. Trimming shortened V by 5 bases and J by 5 bases, and 13 bases separated the two germline ends. Looked up from germline, CDR1 is SGHRS and CDR2 is YFSETQ. CDR3 sequence: CASSPRSVETQYF. The CDR3 DNA reads as TGCGCCAGCAGTCCCCGGAGTGTGGAGACCCAGTACTTC.

This clone occurred once. The chain joins TRBV2 to TRBJ1-5; D gene ambiguous. The CDR3 spans 12 residues. The ends were cut back, 3 bases at V and 6 bases at J, with 6 bases in the middle. Germline CDR1 and CDR2: SNHLY and FYNNEI. The CDR3 nucleotides read TGTGCCAGCAGTGATCCAGGTCAGCCCCAGCATTTT. Translation gives CASSDPGQPQHF. Full variable domain (remainder filled in from reference TRBV2 and TRBJ1-5): EPEVTQTPSHQVTQMGQEVILRCVPISNHLYFYWYRQILGQKVEFLVSFYNNEISEKSEIFDDQFSVERPDGSNFTLKIRSTKLEDSAMYFCASSDPGQPQHFGDGTRLSIL.

The chain couples TRBV11-2 to TRBJ2-3; 14 bases fit TRBD2. CDR3 length: 16 amino acids. Germline-derived CDR1 and CDR2 are SGHAT and FQNNGV. The ends lost 5 bases at V and 6 bases at J; junction bases unmatched: 7. This chain's CDR3 is CASSIGLAGGGDTQYF. The CDR3 bases are TGTGCCAGCAGCATCGGACTAGCGGGAGGTGGGGATACGCAGTATTTT.